This T cell receptor (beta chain) appears in the sequencing data of a study of blood T cells in healthy people across ages. CDR3 length equals 15 residues. Germline V gives CDR1 MNHEY, CDR2 SVGAGI. J gave up 2 bases and V 0 bases, and 4 bases lay outside the gene matches. This clonotype was picked up a small number of times. It was with a sample-barcoded 5' primer and a J-beta primer mix that a second PCR of roughly 7 to 12 cycles was run. TCRdb called the 5' RACE reads again in MiXCR, with one record for every CDR3 protein. The sample includes nearly 800,000 distinct CDR3 sequences, 20% to 30% of them seen just once. Separately, the same data were catalogued under a study of T cells of mothers and their children. This second study says: Donation involved three healthy Caucasian mothers and the six children that they had. The study obtained over 9.5 million TCR beta CDR3 reads per mother and a few million per child.

This TCR came from a boy between 10 and 17 years old in good health. V and J are TRBV6-5 and TRBJ2-7; 7 bases agree with TRBD2. Sequencing was carried out using blood. CDR3 sequence reads: CASSYSSGIPYEQYF. The CDR3 coding sequence is TGTGCCAGCAGTTACTCCAGCGGGATCCCCTACGAGCAGTACTTC.